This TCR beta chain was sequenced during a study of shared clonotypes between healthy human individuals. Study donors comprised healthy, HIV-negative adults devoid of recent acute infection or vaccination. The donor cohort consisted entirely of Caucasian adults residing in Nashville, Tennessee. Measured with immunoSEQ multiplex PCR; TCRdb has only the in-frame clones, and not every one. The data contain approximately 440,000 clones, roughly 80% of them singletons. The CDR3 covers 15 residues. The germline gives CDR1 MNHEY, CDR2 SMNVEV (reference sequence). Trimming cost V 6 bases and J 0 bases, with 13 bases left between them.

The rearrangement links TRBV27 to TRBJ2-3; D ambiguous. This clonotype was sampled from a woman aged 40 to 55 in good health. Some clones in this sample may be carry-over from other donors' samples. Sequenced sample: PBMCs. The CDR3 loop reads CASSLLRYSTDTQYF. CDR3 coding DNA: TGTGCCAGCAGCCTCCTGCGGTATAGCACAGATACGCAGTATTTT.